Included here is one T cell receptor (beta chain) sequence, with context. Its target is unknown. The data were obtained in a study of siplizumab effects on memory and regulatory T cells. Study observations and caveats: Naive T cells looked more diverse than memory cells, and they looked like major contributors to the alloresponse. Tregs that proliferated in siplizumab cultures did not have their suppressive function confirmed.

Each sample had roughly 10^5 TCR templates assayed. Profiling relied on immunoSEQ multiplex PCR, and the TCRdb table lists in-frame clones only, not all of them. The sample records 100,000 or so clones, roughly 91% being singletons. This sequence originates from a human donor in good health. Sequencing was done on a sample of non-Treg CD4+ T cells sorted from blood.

CDR3 DNA sequence: TGCGCCAGCAGCCAAGAATCCGGGGGGAGGGTATTCGATTATGGCTACACCTTC. Amino acids: CASSQESGGRVFDYGYTF. The chain employs TRBV4-1 and TRBJ1-2; a weak D match, TRBD1 (5 bases). The CDR3 covers 18 residues. V was pared by 0 bases and J by 5 bases, with 22 bases between. Germline V lookup: CDR1 MGHRA, CDR2 YSYEKL.